Presented here are 18 T cell receptor beta chains from one specimen sequenced in a study of OX40 agonist ivuxolimab in advanced cancers. TCRdb's copy holds only in-frame clones and misses some; the assay was immunoSEQ multiplex PCR. The sample lists about 70,000 clones, 65% to 85% seen once, with 1.1% in the top ten. The sequencing used CD4+ or CD8+ T cells sorted from blood, collected in a trial of the OX40 agonist ivuxolimab. These receptors all stem from an adult with an advanced solid tumor such as melanoma, head and neck, liver or kidney cancer.

V usage is TRBV28 and J usage is TRBJ1-2; D remains ambiguous. CDR3 length: 12 amino acids. The germline V and J ends were trimmed by 5 bases and 5 bases, with 9 bases remaining between them. Germline V gene sequence: CDR1 MDHEN, CDR2 SYDVKM. CDR3 sequence reads: CASSPDGYGYTF. CDR3 coding DNA: TGTGCCAGCAGTCCGGACGGTTATGGCTACACCTTC.

The chain has TRBV9 and TRBJ1-3; D might be TRBD1 (5 bases). The CDR3 contains 17 residues. CDR1 is SGDLS, CDR2 YYNGEE, per germline. V was pared by 0 bases and J by 3 bases, with 16 bases between. The CDR3 is CASSVGLAGEGGNTIYF. The CDR3 DNA reads as TGTGCCAGCAGCGTAGGTCTAGCGGGGGAGGGTGGAAACACCATATATTTT.

The chain employs TRBV23-1 and TRBJ2-7; the D gene is possibly TRBD1 (5 bases). TRBV23-1 is sorted into the ORF group, with uncertain function. The CDR3 is 14 residues long. Between the trimmed V and J ends, which lost 4 bases and 6 bases, there was a span of 16 bases. DNA of the CDR3: TGCGCCAGCAGTCCCCCCGGCCAGGGCTCCGAGCAGTACTTC. Protein product: CASSPPGQGSEQYF.

This clone showed up just a few times. This chain connects TRBV14 to TRBJ1-2; D is uncertain. Between the trimmed V and J ends, which lost 2 bases and 3 bases, there was a span of 7 bases. The CDR3 is 13 residues long. Germline CDR1 and CDR2: SGHDN and FVKESK. This chain's CDR3 is CASSQTDHYGYTF. The CDR3 DNA is TGTGCCAGCAGCCAAACAGATCACTATGGCTACACCTTC.

The rearrangement links TRBV28 to TRBJ2-5, with D perhaps matching TRBD1 (6 bases). The end of the DNA fits TRBJ2-7 better, so the J call may be wrong. Germline CDR1 is MDHEN and CDR2 is SYDVKM. This CDR3 region has 14 residues. For the CDR3, the DNA is TGTGCCAGCAGTTTCTTGGACAGTTCCTACGAGCAGTACTTC. Protein sequence: CASSFLDSSYEQYF.

This clone was picked up one time. This chain connects TRBV28 to TRBJ1-2, with D uncertain. The germline CDR1 and CDR2 sequences are MDHEN and SYDVKM. With 4 bases removed from V and 5 bases from J, the gap between germline ends came to 17 bases. The CDR3 extends over 15 amino acids. CDR3 in amino acids: CASSSPGQWGYGYTF. The CDR3 DNA sequence: TGTGCCAGCAGTTCCCCCGGGCAATGGGGATATGGCTACACCTTC.

The rearrangement links TRBV5-3 to TRBJ2-1; D is perhaps TRBD1 (6 bases). TRBV5-3 qualifies as an ORF whose function is uncertain. This CDR3 region has 13 residues. The V end was cut by 2 bases, the J end by 7 bases, with 10 bases between. CDR3 bases: TGTGCCAGAAGCTTTATCACAGGGAATGAGCAGTTCTTC. This codes for CARSFITGNEQFF.

The rearrangement links TRBV7-2 to TRBJ2-3; TRBD1 or TRBD2 may be the D gene (6 bases each). The CDR3 covers 15 residues. The V gene lost 4 bases and the J gene lost 4 bases, with 15 bases spanning the gap. CDR1 is SGHTA and CDR2 is FQGNSA in the germline V gene. The CDR3 loop is CASSSEGGFADTQYF. The CDR3 bases are TGTGCCAGCAGCTCGGAGGGGGGCTTCGCAGATACGCAGTATTTT. Supplemented by reference TRBV7-2 and TRBJ2-3, the full variable domain reads GAGVSQSPSNKVTEKGKDVELRCDPISGHTALYWYRQSLGQGLEFLIYFQGNSAPDKSGLPSDRFSAERTGGSVSTLTIQRTQQEDSAVYLCASSSEGGFADTQYFGPGTRLTVL.

In this sample, this clone turned up a few times. The chain uses TRBV27 and TRBJ2-7; 9 bases are a match to TRBD1. CDR1 MNHEY and CDR2 SMNVEV come from the germline V gene (reference sequence). After removal of 5 bases from V and 4 bases from J, the junction contained 9 bases not matched to a gene. The CDR3 covers 15 residues. The CDR3 DNA is TGTGCCAGCAGTCCCCGACAGGGGGGAGGGTACGAGCAGTACTTC. It codes for CASSPRQGGGYEQYF.

This chain joins TRBV14 and TRBJ1-1; 9 positions match TRBD1. CDR1 is SGHDN, CDR2 FVKESK, per germline. The CDR3 extends over 15 amino acids. V shed 2 bases, J shed 3 bases, and the junction held 4 bases outside the gene matches. CDR3 loop: CASSQLQGADTEAFF. In DNA, the CDR3 is TGTGCCAGCAGCCAACTACAGGGGGCGGACACTGAAGCTTTCTTT.

V is TRBV7-2 and J is TRBJ2-4; D unresolved. The germline V gene has CDR1 SGHTA and CDR2 FQGNSA. Trimming pared 2 bases from V and 7 bases from J, leaving 6 bases between. CDR3 length: 12 residues. This CDR3 is CASSLIENIQYF. CDR3 sequence (DNA): TGTGCCAGCAGCTTAATAGAGAACATTCAGTACTTC. The full variable domain, with the rest looked up from reference TRBV7-2 and TRBJ2-4, is GAGVSQSPSNKVTEKGKDVELRCDPISGHTALYWYRQSLGQGLEFLIYFQGNSAPDKSGLPSDRFSAERTGGSVSTLTIQRTQQEDSAVYLCASSLIENIQYFGAGTRLSVL.

The chain joins TRBV15 to TRBJ1-1, with no clear D. The CDR3 extends over 17 amino acids. Germline V lookup: CDR1 LNHNV, CDR2 YYDKDF (reference sequence). Trimming took off 3 bases at V and 0 bases at J, with 17 bases between the two ends. The CDR3 protein is CATSSQLALNLNTEAFF. The CDR3 DNA follows: TGTGCCACCAGCAGTCAACTAGCGCTCAACTTGAACACTGAAGCTTTCTTT.

The chain combines TRBV5-1 with TRBJ2-5, with 11 bases fitting TRBD2. This CDR3 has 14 amino acids. Germline values: CDR1 SGHRS, CDR2 YFSETQ. The ends lost 5 bases at V and 2 bases at J; junction bases unmatched: 2. CDR3 loop: CASRTSGAQETQYF. As DNA, the CDR3 is TGCGCCAGCAGGACTAGCGGGGCGCAAGAGACCCAGTACTTC.

The CDR3 loop reads CASSHHRGRGELFF. The DNA for the CDR3 is TGTGCCAGCAGTCACCACAGGGGAAGGGGGGAGCTGTTTTTT. This sequence joins TRBV6-6 and TRBJ2-2; 7 bases are shared with TRBD1. CDR3 size: 14 residues. Germline V gene data show CDR1 as MNHNY and CDR2 as SVGAGI (reference sequence). V was pared by 5 bases and J by 8 bases, with 8 bases of the junction left unmatched.

For the CDR3, the DNA is TGTGCCAGCAGTGAATCCTTCGTTCGCCAAGCCTACGAGCAGTACTTC. It yields the protein CASSESFVRQAYEQYF. The J gene is TRBJ2-7, the V gene TRBV2; D is ambiguous. The V gene lost 2 bases and the J gene lost 2 bases, with 16 bases spanning the gap. Germline assignment: CDR1 SNHLY and CDR2 FYNNEI. The CDR3 has 16 amino acids. Complete variable domain (other parts from reference TRBV2 and TRBJ2-7): EPEVTQTPSHQVTQMGQEVILRCVPISNHLYFYWYRQILGQKVEFLVSFYNNEISEKSEIFDDQFSVERPDGSNFTLKIRSTKLEDSAMYFCASSESFVRQAYEQYFGPGTRLTVT.

The gene calls are TRBV18 and TRBJ2-7, with D possibly being TRBD1 or TRBD2 (6 bases each). In germline, CDR1 is KGHSH, CDR2 LQKENI. The CDR3 length is 17 residues. Trimming took off 3 bases at V and 0 bases at J, with 18 bases between the two ends. The CDR3 DNA is TGTGCCAGCTCACCCCGGCTGGGGGGCCAAAGCTCCTACGAGCAGTACTTC. It codes for CASSPRLGGQSSYEQYF.

The chain carries TRBV11-2 and TRBJ2-1; 10 bases align to TRBD2. Germline V gene lookup returns CDR1 SGHAT and CDR2 FQNNGV. J lost 11 bases, V lost 1 base, and 8 bases had no gene match. The CDR3 is 15 residues long. The CDR3 sequence is CASSLVNPSGGKQFF. CDR3 sequence (DNA): TGTGCCAGCAGCTTAGTGAATCCTAGCGGGGGCAAGCAGTTCTTC.

The chain couples TRBV18 to TRBJ2-7; possible D gene TRBD1, 6 bases. This CDR3 has 14 residues. Germline V gives CDR1 KGHSH, CDR2 LQKENI. Trimming left V 2 bases short and J 5 bases short, with 13 bases between. The CDR3: CASSPGGQGDEQYF. CDR3 sequence (DNA): TGTGCCAGCTCACCAGGGGGCCAGGGCGACGAGCAGTACTTC.